Listed below are T cell receptor beta chains from one sample, sequenced in a study of blood T cell repertoires in COVID-19. Sequencing was performed with immunoSEQ multiplex PCR; in TCRdb, only in-frame clones are kept and a portion is missing. This table has some 220,000 clones, roughly four fifths appearing once. The sequenced sample consisted of peripheral blood. The receptors originated from a man aged 50 or older with acute or convalescent COVID-19. The CDR3 runs from the conserved cysteine through the conserved F or W. Each record gives: D gene, J gene, clone size, V gene, CDR3 DNA, CDR3 protein. A D gene is named only where the DNA matches it firmly. Size is stated for part of the rows, as once, few or many counts, or as a class when the clone is expanded.

>.|TRBJ2-7|.|TRBV10-2
TGCGCCAGCCGAGGACAGAGCTACGAGCAGTACTTC
CASRGQSYEQYF
>.|TRBJ1-5|.|TRBV19
TGTGCCAGTAGTATAGGTTGGGCAGGTCAGCCCCAGCATTTT
CASSIGWAGQPQHF
>TRBD1|TRBJ1-2|.|TRBV9
TGTGCCAGCAGACGACCGGGACAGGGAGCCTATGGCTACACCTTC
CASRRPGQGAYGYTF
>TRBD1|TRBJ2-5|.|TRBV10-1
TGCGCCAGCAGTCCGGGACAGGCAAAAGAGACCCAGTACTTC
CASSPGQAKETQYF
>TRBD1|TRBJ1-2|few|TRBV6-5
TGTGCCAGCAGGCACAGGGGTTACTATGGCTACACCTTC
CASRHRGYYGYTF
>TRBD2|TRBJ2-6|few|TRBV30
TGTGCCTGGAGTGTCGGGGGGAGAGCCAACGTCCTGACTTTC
CAWSVGGRANVLTF
>.|TRBJ2-3|.|TRBV24-1
TGTGCCACCTCCCGGGACTCCGATACGCAGTATTTT
CATSRDSDTQYF
>.|TRBJ2-1|.|TRBV10-3
TGTGCCATCAGTGAGTCTTCCCGGGAGAAACTAGAGCAGTTCTTC
CAISESSREKLEQFF
>.|TRBJ2-7|.|TRBV6-5
TGTGCCAGCAGTCCGGACAGATACCGTACCTACGAGCAGTACTTC
CASSPDRYRTYEQYF
>.|TRBJ2-3|.|TRBV2
TGTGCCAGTACGGGTAGCGAATCAGATACGCAGTATTTT
CASTGSESDTQYF
>TRBD1|TRBJ2-7|.|TRBV29-1
TGCAGCGTTGAACGGACAGGGGGCTACGAGCAGTACTTC
CSVERTGGYEQYF
>TRBD1|TRBJ2-7|.|TRBV29-1
TGCAGCGTAAAACAGGGGGGAGCCTACGAGCAGTACTTC
CSVKQGGAYEQYF
>TRBD2|TRBJ2-5|.|TRBV19
TGTGCCAGTAGTATGCCTAGCGGGGGTGGAGAGACCCAGTACTTC
CASSMPSGGGETQYF
>TRBD1|TRBJ2-7|.|TRBV29-1
TGCAGCGCCGTCCGAGCATTCGGCGACAGGGGGCGAAACGAGCAGTACTTC
CSAVRAFGDRGRNEQYF
>TRBD2|TRBJ2-3|.|TRBV11-2
TGTGCCAGCAGCTTGGTTAGCGGGGTGGGAGATACGCAGTATTTT
CASSLVSGVGDTQYF
>.|TRBJ1-5|.|TRBV6-6
TGTGCCAGCACCCAGGGGTTTACGTATCAGCCCCAGCATTTT
CASTQGFTYQPQHF
>.|TRBJ2-1|.|TRBV9
TGTGCCAGCAGAGAAAGGGACACCAACAATGAGCAGTTCTTC
CASRERDTNNEQFF
>.|TRBJ2-6|.|TRBV27
TGTGCCAGCAGTTACTTTTCTGGGGCCAACGTCCTGACTTTC
CASSYFSGANVLTF
>TRBD2|TRBJ2-1|.|TRBV6-6
TGTGCCAGCAGGCGACTAGCGGGGGGTCTGAGCTCCTACAATGAGCAGTTCTTC
CASRRLAGGLSSYNEQFF
>.|TRBJ2-1|.|TRBV28
TGTGCCAGCAGTCCCCGGGAGAACCTCTACAATGAGCAGTTCTTC
CASSPRENLYNEQFF
>TRBD2|TRBJ2-1|.|TRBV27
TGTGCCAGCAGCCGAAGCGGCTTAGTACTAGCGGGAGGGCCAAGTGGGGACAATGAGCAGTTCTTC
CASSRSGLVLAGGPSGDNEQFF
>TRBD1|TRBJ1-6|once|TRBV19
TGTGCCAGTAGACTTTCGGACAGGGATTCACCCCTCCACTTT
CASRLSDRDSPLHF
>.|TRBJ2-7|.|TRBV5-1
TGCGCCAGCAGCTTGTTCGGGGAATCCTACGAGCAGTACTTC
CASSLFGESYEQYF
>.|TRBJ1-3|.|TRBV5-6
TGTGCCAGCAGCTTCCGCCTGGCTAGTCTTTACTCTGGAAACACCATATATTTT
CASSFRLASLYSGNTIYF
>.|TRBJ2-7|.|TRBV5-1
TGCGCCAGCAGCTCTTCCTACGAGCAGTACTTC
CASSSSYEQYF
>TRBD2|TRBJ2-2|once|TRBV3-1/TRBV3-2
TGTGCCAGCAGCCTCACCGGGACTAGCGGGAGCGGTACCGGGGAGCTGTTTTTT
CASSLTGTSGSGTGELFF
>.|TRBJ1-6|.|TRBV10-3
TGTGCCATCAGTGAGCTTAAGGACAGCCTGACTAATTCACCCCTCCACTTT
CAISELKDSLTNSPLHF
>TRBD1|TRBJ1-2|few|TRBV10-3
TGTGCCAACTCGACAGGGGGCGGCTATGGCTACACCTTC
CANSTGGGYGYTF
>.|TRBJ2-3|once|TRBV5-5
TGTGCCAGCAACAGGGCCCTCTCCACAGATACGCAGTATTTT
CASNRALSTDTQYF
>TRBD1|TRBJ1-1|once|TRBV10-3
TGTGCCATCAGAAACAGGGGGACTGAAGCTTTCTTT
CAIRNRGTEAFF
>.|TRBJ1-6|.|TRBV6-6
TGTGCCAGCAGCTCGGGCTCCTATAATTCACCCCTCCACTTT
CASSSGSYNSPLHF
>TRBD2|TRBJ2-3|.|TRBV6-5
TGTGCCAGCACCCAGCGGGGGGGCACAGATACGCAGTATTTT
CASTQRGGTDTQYF
>TRBD2|TRBJ2-1|.|TRBV7-3
TGTGCCAGCAGCCGCGGGACTAGCTCCTACAATGAGCAGTTCTTC
CASSRGTSSYNEQFF
>TRBD1|TRBJ1-1|few|TRBV27
TGTGCCAGCAGTTTATTTCAGGGGGCGGGGACTGAAGCTTTCTTT
CASSLFQGAGTEAFF
>TRBD1|TRBJ2-7|.|TRBV28
TGTGCCAGCAGTTCCCCCGGGACAGGAGATTACGAGCAGTACTTC
CASSSPGTGDYEQYF
>.|TRBJ2-1|.|TRBV5-1
TGCGCCAGCAGCTTGGGACTAGGGGGCGATGAGCAGTTCTTC
CASSLGLGGDEQFF
>.|TRBJ1-6|.|TRBV11-2
TGTGCCAGCAGCACAGGGTTGGGTTCACCCCTCCACTTT
CASSTGLGSPLHF
>.|TRBJ2-1|.|TRBV7-9
TGTGCCAGCAGCTTCGGGATCACTGAGCAGTTCTTC
CASSFGITEQFF
>TRBD1|TRBJ1-3|.|TRBV9
TGTGCCAGCAGCGAGACAGGGGGTGGAAACACCATATATTTT
CASSETGGGNTIYF
>TRBD1|TRBJ1-3|.|TRBV10-3
TGTGCCATCACCACAGGGGCCGGCTCTGGAAACACCATATATTTT
CAITTGAGSGNTIYF